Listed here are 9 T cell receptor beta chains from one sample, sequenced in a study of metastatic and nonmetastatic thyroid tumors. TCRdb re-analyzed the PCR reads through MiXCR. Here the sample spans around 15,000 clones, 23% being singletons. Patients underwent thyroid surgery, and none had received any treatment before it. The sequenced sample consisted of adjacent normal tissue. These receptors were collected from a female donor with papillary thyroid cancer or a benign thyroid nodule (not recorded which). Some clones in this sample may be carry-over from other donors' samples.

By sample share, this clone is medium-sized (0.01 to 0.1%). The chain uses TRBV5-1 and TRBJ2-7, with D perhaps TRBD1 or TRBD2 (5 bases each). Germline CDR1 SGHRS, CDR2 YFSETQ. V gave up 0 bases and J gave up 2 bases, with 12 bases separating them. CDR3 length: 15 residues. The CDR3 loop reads CASSLAGTATYEQYF. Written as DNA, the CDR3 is TGCGCCAGCAGCTTGGCCGGGACGGCAACCTACGAGCAGTACTTC.

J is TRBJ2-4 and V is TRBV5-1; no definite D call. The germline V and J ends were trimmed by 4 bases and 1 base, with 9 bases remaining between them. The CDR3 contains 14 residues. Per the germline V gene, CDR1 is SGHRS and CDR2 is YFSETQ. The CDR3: CASSVVHAKNIQYF. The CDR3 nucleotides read TGCGCCAGCAGCGTGGTGCATGCCAAAAACATTCAGTACTTC.

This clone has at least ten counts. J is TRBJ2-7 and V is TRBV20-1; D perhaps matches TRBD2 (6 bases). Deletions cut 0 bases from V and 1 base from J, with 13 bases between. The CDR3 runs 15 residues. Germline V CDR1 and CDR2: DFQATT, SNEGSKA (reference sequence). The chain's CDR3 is CSARDLGSGSYEQYF. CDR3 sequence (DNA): TGCAGTGCTAGAGATCTCGGGAGCGGGTCCTACGAGCAGTACTTC.

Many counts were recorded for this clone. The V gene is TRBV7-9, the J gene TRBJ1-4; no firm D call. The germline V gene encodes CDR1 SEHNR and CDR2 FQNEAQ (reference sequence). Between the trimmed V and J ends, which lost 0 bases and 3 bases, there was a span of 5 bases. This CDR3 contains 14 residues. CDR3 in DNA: TGTGCCAGCAGCTTAGCCGCACCTAATGAAAAACTGTTTTTT. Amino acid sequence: CASSLAAPNEKLFF.

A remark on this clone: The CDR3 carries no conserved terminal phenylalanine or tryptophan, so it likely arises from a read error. Here the CDR3 DNA reads TGTGGCAGCAGACCATCCAGTAGAGGCGCTGGAAACACCATATATGTT. Its protein product is CGSRPSSRGAGNTIYV. The V and J genes are TRBV28 and TRBJ1-3; no firm D call. This CDR3 contains 16 residues. Germline V gives CDR1 MDHEN, CDR2 SYDVKM.

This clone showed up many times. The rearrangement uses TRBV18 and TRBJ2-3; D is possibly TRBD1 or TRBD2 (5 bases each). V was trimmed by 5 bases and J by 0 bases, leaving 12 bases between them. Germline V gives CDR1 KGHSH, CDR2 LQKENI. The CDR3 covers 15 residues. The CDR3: CASSSGAQSTDTQYF. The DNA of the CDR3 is TGTGCCAGCTCATCCGGGGCCCAAAGCACAGATACGCAGTATTTT.

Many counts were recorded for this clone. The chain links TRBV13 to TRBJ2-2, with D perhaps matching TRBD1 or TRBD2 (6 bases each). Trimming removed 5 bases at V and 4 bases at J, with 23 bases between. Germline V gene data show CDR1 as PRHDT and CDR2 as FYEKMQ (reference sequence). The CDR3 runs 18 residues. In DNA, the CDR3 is TGTGCCAGCAGCCGTCTAAAATGGGGGGCTAGTAGCACCGGGGAGCTGTTTTTT. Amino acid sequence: CASSRLKWGASSTGELFF.

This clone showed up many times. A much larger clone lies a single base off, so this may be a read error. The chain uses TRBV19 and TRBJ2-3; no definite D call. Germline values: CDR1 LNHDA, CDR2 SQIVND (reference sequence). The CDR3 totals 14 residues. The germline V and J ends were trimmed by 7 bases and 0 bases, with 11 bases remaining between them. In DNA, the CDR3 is TGTGCCAGTACCCCGGTCGGTAGCACAGATACGCAGTATTTT. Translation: CASTPVGSTDTQYF.

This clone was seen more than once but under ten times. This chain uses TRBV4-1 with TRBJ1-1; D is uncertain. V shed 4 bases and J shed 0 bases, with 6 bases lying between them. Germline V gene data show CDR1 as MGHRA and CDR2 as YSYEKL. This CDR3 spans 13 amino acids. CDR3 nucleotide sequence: TGCGCCAGCAGCCTTGGACTGAACACTGAAGCTTTCTTT. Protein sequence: CASSLGLNTEAFF.